This note documents a single TCR beta chain sequence. The antigen remains unidentified. The immunoSEQ assay was v3. Sequencing used immunoSEQ multiplex PCR; TCRdb keeps in-frame clones, though not all of them. The sample yields approximately 16,000 clones, over 70% seen once. This specimen comes from a study of TIL therapy for anti-PD-1-resistant metastatic lung cancer. Study as a whole: Patients then received nivolumab; progressors got lymphodepletion, TIL and IL-2. Tumors had a median PD-L1 proportion score of around 6%. Tumors carried a median 1.5 non-synonymous mutations per megabase. Regarding the study as a whole: The cohort had more treatment-naive, never-smoker and oncogene-addicted patients than typical.

The time point: pre-treatment sample, taken before nivolumab and TIL therapy. The specimen comprised blood, sampled at baseline. The receptor's source is a person between 25 and 79 years old with non-small cell lung cancer.

CDR3 loop: CASSFRGRGEKLFF. For the CDR3, the DNA is TGTGCCAGCAGTTTCAGGGGGCGAGGTGAAAAACTGTTTTTT. The chain carries TRBV6-6 and TRBJ1-4, with 8 bases aligning to TRBD1. The CDR3 has 14 amino acids. V lost 4 bases, J lost 7 bases, and 5 bases stayed unmatched. The germline V gene encodes CDR1 MNHNY and CDR2 SVGAGI (reference sequence).